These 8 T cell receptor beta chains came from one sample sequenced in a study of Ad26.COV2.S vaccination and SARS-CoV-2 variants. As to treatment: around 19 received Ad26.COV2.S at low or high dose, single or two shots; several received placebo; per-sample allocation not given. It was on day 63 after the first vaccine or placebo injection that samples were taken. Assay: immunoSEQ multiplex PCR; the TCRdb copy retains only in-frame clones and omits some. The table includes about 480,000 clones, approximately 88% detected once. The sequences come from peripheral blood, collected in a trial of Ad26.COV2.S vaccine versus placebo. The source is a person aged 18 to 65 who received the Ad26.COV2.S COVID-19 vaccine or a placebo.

CDR3 nucleotides: TGCGCCAGCAGCTTGAGGGGACTAGCGGGAGTTAACGGGGAGCTGTTTTTT. Its translation is CASSLRGLAGVNGELFF. This sequence joins TRBV5-1 and TRBJ2-2; 14 bases fit TRBD2. Trimming took 1 base from V and 7 from J; bases not matched to a gene: 6. CDR1 and CDR2 (germline): SGHRS, YFSETQ. This CDR3 has 17 amino acids.

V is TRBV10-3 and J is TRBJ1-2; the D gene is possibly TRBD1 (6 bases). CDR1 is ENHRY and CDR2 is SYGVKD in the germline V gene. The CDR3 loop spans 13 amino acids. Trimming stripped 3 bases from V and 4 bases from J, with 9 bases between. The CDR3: CAISERDTYGYTF. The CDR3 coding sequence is TGTGCCATCAGTGAACGGGACACCTATGGCTACACCTTC.

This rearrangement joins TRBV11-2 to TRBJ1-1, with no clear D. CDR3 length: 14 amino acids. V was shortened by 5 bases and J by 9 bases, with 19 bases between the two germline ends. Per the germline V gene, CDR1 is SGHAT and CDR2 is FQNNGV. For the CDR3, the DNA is TGTGCCAGCAGCGACCTAGGAGGCCACGACCAAGCTTTCTTT. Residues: CASSDLGGHDQAFF. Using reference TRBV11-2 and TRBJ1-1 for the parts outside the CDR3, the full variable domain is EAGVAQSPRYKIIEKRQSVAFWCNPISGHATLYWYQQILGQGPKLLIQFQNNGVVDDSQLPKDRFSAERLKGVDSTLKIQPAKLEDSAVYLCASSDLGGHDQAFFGQGTRLTVV.

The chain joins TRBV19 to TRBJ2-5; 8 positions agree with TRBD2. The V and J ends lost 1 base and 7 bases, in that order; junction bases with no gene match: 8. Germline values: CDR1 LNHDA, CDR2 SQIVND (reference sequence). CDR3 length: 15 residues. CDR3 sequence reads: CASSIGTAGAWTQYF. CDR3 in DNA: TGTGCCAGTAGTATAGGGACAGCGGGAGCGTGGACCCAGTACTTC.

CDR3 DNA sequence: TGTGCCAGCAGACCACCTAAAGGGGATTATGGGACCCAGTACTTC. Translation: CASRPPKGDYGTQYF. V usage is TRBV6-5 and J usage is TRBJ2-5; possible D gene TRBD1, 5 bases. This CDR3 has 15 amino acids. Trimming removed 6 bases at V and 7 bases at J, with 21 bases between. In germline, CDR1 is MNHEY, CDR2 SVGAGI.

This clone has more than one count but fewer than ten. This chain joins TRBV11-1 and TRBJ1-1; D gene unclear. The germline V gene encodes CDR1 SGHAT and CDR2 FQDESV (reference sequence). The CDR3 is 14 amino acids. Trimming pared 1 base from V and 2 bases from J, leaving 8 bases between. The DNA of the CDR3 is TGTGCCAGCAGCTTAGTCGCAGGCAACACTGAAGCTTTCTTT. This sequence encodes CASSLVAGNTEAFF.

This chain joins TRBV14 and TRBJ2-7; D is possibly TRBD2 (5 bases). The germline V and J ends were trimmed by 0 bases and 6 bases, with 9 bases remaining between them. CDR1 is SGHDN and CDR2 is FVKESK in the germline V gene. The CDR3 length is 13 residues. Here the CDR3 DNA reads TGTGCCAGCAGCCAAGATCTTGCGGGCGAGCAGTACTTC. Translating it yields CASSQDLAGEQYF.

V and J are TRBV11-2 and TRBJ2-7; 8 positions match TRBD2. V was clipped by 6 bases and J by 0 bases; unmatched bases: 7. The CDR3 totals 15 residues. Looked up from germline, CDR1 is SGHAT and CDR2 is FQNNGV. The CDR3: CASRHIGGGSYEQYF. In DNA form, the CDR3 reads TGTGCCAGCAGACACATCGGGGGGGGCTCCTACGAGCAGTACTTC. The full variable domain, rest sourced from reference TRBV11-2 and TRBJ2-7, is EAGVAQSPRYKIIEKRQSVAFWCNPISGHATLYWYQQILGQGPKLLIQFQNNGVVDDSQLPKDRFSAERLKGVDSTLKIQPAKLEDSAVYLCASRHIGGGSYEQYFGPGTRLTVT.